These T cell receptor beta chains were read from a single sample in a study of cytomegalovirus exposure and HLA in healthy donors. Repertoires were generated with immunoSEQ multiplex PCR, while TCRdb's copy carries only in-frame clones and drops some. The sample records 150,000 to 200,000 clones, around three quarters being singletons. Sequenced: PBMCs. The receptors shown here come from a man aged 30 to 45 in good health and CMV-seronegative. The CDR3 runs from the conserved cysteine through the conserved F or W. The D gene is left open where the match is weak. Some rows have no size entry. The others give once, few or many, or a class for an expanded clone.

v_gene	j_gene	d_gene	abundance	CDR3nt	CDR3aa
TRBV6-5	TRBJ2-5	TRBD2	.	TGTGCCAGCAGTTACGGGATAGCGGGAGAAGAGACCCAGTACTTC	CASSYGIAGEETQYF
TRBV6-6	TRBJ2-2	TRBD2	.	TGTGCCAGCAGTTACAGTGGGGGGGCCGGGGAGCTGTTTTTT	CASSYSGGAGELFF
TRBV9	TRBJ1-5	.	.	TGTGCCAGCAGCGTAGGGCAGGGTCTTAATCAGCCCCAGCATTTT	CASSVGQGLNQPQHF
TRBV7-8	TRBJ2-7	.	.	TGTGCCAGCAGCTTACCGGCAGGTCCGACCTACGAGCAGTACTTC	CASSLPAGPTYEQYF
TRBV19	TRBJ2-7	.	.	TGTGCCAGTAATGGCAGGGGCTACGAGCAGTACTTC	CASNGRGYEQYF
TRBV5-5	TRBJ2-7	.	.	TGTGCCAGCAGCTTATTCGCGGCAGACTACGAGCAGTACTTC	CASSLFAADYEQYF
TRBV27	TRBJ2-2	.	few	TGTGCCAGCAGTTTATCGGGAGTAAAAACCGGGGAGCTGTTTTTT	CASSLSGVKTGELFF
TRBV15	TRBJ2-1	TRBD2	.	TGTGCCACCCAAACCCCCGGGTCTAGCGGGAGTGGTAATGAGCAGTTCTTC	CATQTPGSSGSGNEQFF
TRBV2	TRBJ2-3	TRBD2	.	TGTGCCAGCAGCCCTACTAGCGGGAGTGGCCAGTATTTT	CASSPTSGSGQYF
TRBV7-6	TRBJ2-1	TRBD2	.	TGTGCCAGCAGCCTAGGACTAGCTTCGTACAATGAGCAGTTCTTC	CASSLGLASYNEQFF
TRBV29-1	TRBJ1-3	.	.	TGCAGCGTCTCCGGGACACAAGGAAACACCATATATTTT	CSVSGTQGNTIYF
TRBV9	TRBJ2-3	TRBD1	.	TGTGCCAGCGGCGGGACAGGATACCCAAGCACAGATACGCAGTATTTT	CASGGTGYPSTDTQYF
TRBV27	TRBJ2-2	TRBD1	.	TGTGCCAGCAGTTCGCGGACAGGAGGCGGGGAGCTGTTTTTT	CASSSRTGGGELFF